One sample yielded the 21 T cell receptor beta chains listed below, sequenced in a study of cytomegalovirus exposure and HLA in healthy donors. PCR primers comprised 60 Vbeta and 13 Jbeta primers. Some clones are missing from TCRdb's copy, which holds only in-frame ones; the method was immunoSEQ multiplex PCR. The sample yields 200,000 or so clones, approximately 80% seen once. Material: PBMCs. The receptors come from a woman aged 25 to 39 in good health and CMV-seropositive.

This clone occurred a few times. Additional DNA sequences in this sample encode the identical CDR3. The genes are TRBV7-9 and TRBJ1-1, with no clear D. V was pared by 4 bases and J by 1 base, with 7 bases between. The CDR3 contains 13 residues. Germline V gene lookup returns CDR1 SEHNR and CDR2 FQNEAQ (reference sequence). CDR3 sequence (DNA): TGTGCCAGCAGCTCCACTGGGAACACTGAAGCTTTCTTT. Translation gives CASSSTGNTEAFF. Full variable domain (outside the CDR3, taken from reference TRBV7-9 and TRBJ1-1): DTGVSQNPRHKITKRGQNVTFRCDPISEHNRLYWYRQTLGQGPEFLTYFQNEAQLEKSRLLSDRFSAERPKGSFSTLEIQRTEQGDSAMYLCASSSTGNTEAFFGQGTRLTVV.

In this sample, this clone turned up a few times. CDR3 sequence (DNA): TGCGCCAGCAGCCTACACCCGACAGGGGACGAGCAGTACTTC. Translating gives CASSLHPTGDEQYF. This chain joins TRBV5-1 and TRBJ2-7, with 8 bases lining up with TRBD1. CDR3 length equals 14 residues. Unmatched junction bases numbered 8, after V lost 4 bases and J lost 5 bases. The germline CDR1 and CDR2 sequences are SGHRS and YFSETQ.

The rearrangement joins TRBV9 to TRBJ2-3; a possible D gene is TRBD2 (6 bases). This CDR3 is built from 18 residues. The V gene lost 3 bases and the J gene lost 2 bases, with 22 bases spanning the gap. The germline V gene encodes CDR1 SGDLS and CDR2 YYNGEE. The CDR3 DNA is TGTGCCAGCAGCGCGGACGGGACCTCCCGCGGGGACACAGATACGCAGTATTTT. Translation: CASSADGTSRGDTDTQYF. The full variable domain, in which reference TRBV9 and TRBJ2-3 provide the parts outside the CDR3, is DSGVTQTPKHLITATGQRVTLRCSPRSGDLSVYWYQQSLDQGLQFLIQYYNGEERAKGNILERFSAQQFPDLHSELNLSSLELGDSALYFCASSADGTSRGDTDTQYFGPGTRLTVL.

The J gene is TRBJ2-5, the V gene TRBV6-6; 8 bases fit TRBD2. Germline V CDR1 and CDR2: MNHNY, SVGAGI (reference sequence). The junction had 8 bases not matched to a gene; V was cut back by 6 bases and J by 2 bases. There are 15 residues in the CDR3. The CDR3 nucleotides read TGTGCCAGCAGCCGAGCCATAGCGGGGCAAGAGACCCAGTACTTC. The encoded protein is CASSRAIAGQETQYF.

This clone was seen a single time. The genes are TRBV5-4 and TRBJ2-7; D perhaps matches TRBD1 (6 bases). This CDR3 is 14 amino acids long. Germline CDR1 is SGHNT and CDR2 is YYREEE (reference sequence). Trimming removed 9 bases at V and 7 bases at J, with 23 bases between. The CDR3 is CAIPSGSSRGEQYF. CDR3 nucleotide sequence: TGTGCCATCCCGTCCGGGTCTAGTAGGGGGGAGCAGTACTTC. Filled out from reference TRBV5-4 and TRBJ2-7, the complete variable domain reads ETGVTQSPTHLIKTRGQQVTLRCSSQSGHNTVSWYQQALGQGPQFIFQYYREEENGRGNFPPRFSGLQFPNYSSELNVNALELDDSALYLCAIPSGSSRGEQYFGPGTRLTVT.

The rearrangement links TRBV6-1 to TRBJ1-1; D gene ambiguous. V was pared by 3 bases and J by 2 bases, with 13 bases between. Germline V gene sequence: CDR1 MNHNS, CDR2 SASEGT. The CDR3 spans 15 residues. The DNA for the CDR3 is TGTGCCAGCAGTGAGAGATGGGCTGTCAACACTGAAGCTTTCTTT. Amino acids: CASSERWAVNTEAFF.

V is TRBV7-9 and J is TRBJ1-5; 8 bases are shared with TRBD1. Germline V gene lookup returns CDR1 SEHNR and CDR2 FQNEAQ (reference sequence). V lost 3 bases and J lost 16; bases outside the gene matches: 11. The CDR3 length is 13 residues. This CDR3 is CASSFVDRDLLHF. The DNA for the CDR3 is TGTGCCAGCAGCTTCGTGGACAGGGATCTACTACATTTT.

The rearrangement joins TRBV11-2 to TRBJ2-5; TRBD2 agrees at 10 bases. This CDR3 is 16 amino acids long. Germline trimming cut 0 bases from V and 2 bases from J; bases unmatched to any gene: 3. Germline CDR1 is SGHAT and CDR2 is FQNNGV. The CDR3 DNA sequence: TGTGCCAGCAGCTTAGATAGCGGGGGGCTTCAAGAGACCCAGTACTTC. Protein sequence: CASSLDSGGLQETQYF.

The rearrangement links TRBV7-3 to TRBJ2-3, with D perhaps TRBD2 (6 bases). V was trimmed by 4 bases and J by 4 bases, leaving 12 bases between them. Germline V gene sequence: CDR1 SGHTA, CDR2 FQGTGA. This CDR3 region has 14 residues. In nucleotides, the CDR3 is TGTGCCAGCAGCTGGAGGGGAGGACCAGATACGCAGTATTTT. Translating gives CASSWRGGPDTQYF.

The chain is built from TRBV11-2 and TRBJ2-6; D remains ambiguous. The germline CDR1 and CDR2 sequences are SGHAT and FQNNGV. This CDR3 is 15 amino acids long. The V and J ends lost 5 bases and 4 bases respectively, with 12 bases between them. The CDR3 DNA reads TGTGCCAGCAGCCCTTCCCAGACAGGGGCCAACGTCCTGACTTTC. It codes for CASSPSQTGANVLTF.

A single count supports this clone. The chain uses TRBV7-9 and TRBJ1-1; the match to TRBD1 covers 8 bases. The V gene end was trimmed by 5 bases and the J gene end by 3 bases; junction bases not matched to a gene: 5. The CDR3 has 14 amino acids. Germline CDR1 SEHNR, CDR2 FQNEAQ (reference sequence). The CDR3, as DNA: TGTGCCAGCAGCCCAGACAGGGGCGACACTGAAGCTTTCTTT. Its translation: CASSPDRGDTEAFF.

The chain links TRBV6-4 to TRBJ2-1; TRBD1 aligns across 7 bases. V lost 8 bases to trimming and J lost 4 bases; unmatched junction nucleotides: 11. The CDR3 length is 15 residues. CDR1 and CDR2 (germline): MRHNA, SNTAGT. CDR3 in amino acids: CASRVDRAAYNEQFF. CDR3 coding DNA: TGTGCCAGCCGGGTCGACAGGGCAGCTTACAATGAGCAGTTCTTC.

This sequence joins TRBV19 and TRBJ2-6; TRBD1 matches 10 bases. CDR1 is LNHDA, CDR2 SQIVND, per germline (reference sequence). J gave up 1 base and V 3 bases, and 6 bases lay outside the gene matches. This CDR3 contains 18 residues. This CDR3 reads CASSILGQGSSGANVLTF. CDR3 nucleotides: TGTGCCAGTAGTATCCTGGGACAGGGGAGTTCTGGGGCCAACGTCCTGACTTTC.

The chain recombines TRBV5-4 with TRBJ1-2; D uncertain. Trimming took off 0 bases at V and 3 bases at J, with 12 bases between the two ends. Germline V gene data show CDR1 as SGHNT and CDR2 as YYREEE (reference sequence). There are 15 residues in the CDR3. The DNA of the CDR3 is TGTGCCAGCAGCTTGGTAATGGAGCTACACTATGGCTACACCTTC. This encodes CASSLVMELHYGYTF.

The chain couples TRBV28 to TRBJ2-1; 7 positions agree with TRBD2. The CDR3 runs to 14 residues. Germline CDR1 is MDHEN and CDR2 is SYDVKM. Germline trimming cut 3 bases from V and 13 bases from J; bases unmatched to any gene: 12. The CDR3 bases are TGTGCCAGCAGTTTTGTACGGCGGGAGACGGAACAGTTCTTC. Amino acid sequence: CASSFVRRETEQFF.

This rearrangement joins TRBV4-1 to TRBJ2-1, with 8 bases matching TRBD1. Germline V gene lookup returns CDR1 MGHRA and CDR2 YSYEKL. This CDR3 is built from 15 residues. With 0 bases clipped from V and 9 bases from J, the junction kept 7 bases outside the gene matches. In DNA form, the CDR3 reads TGCGCCAGCAGCCAAGATAGGACAGGGCGGCGTGAGCAGTTCTTC. This codes for CASSQDRTGRREQFF.

Regarding this clone: Other DNA variants within this sample encode the same CDR3. The rearrangement joins TRBV19 to TRBJ1-1; TRBD1 matches 8 bases. The V gene end was trimmed by 3 bases and the J gene end by 9 bases; junction bases not matched to a gene: 6. This CDR3 has 13 residues. The germline gives CDR1 LNHDA, CDR2 SQIVND (reference sequence). The CDR3 sequence: CASSIGTGFKAFF. DNA of the CDR3: TGTGCCAGTAGTATCGGGACAGGATTTAAAGCTTTCTTT. Using reference TRBV19 and TRBJ1-1 for the parts outside the CDR3, the full variable domain is DGGITQSPKYLFRKEGQNVTLSCEQNLNHDAMYWYRQDPGQGLRLIYYSQIVNDFQKGDIAEGYSVSREKKESFPLTVTSAQKNPTAFYLCASSIGTGFKAFFGQGTRLTVV.

The chain joins TRBV27 to TRBJ1-1; 7 positions match TRBD1. The CDR3 has 13 amino acids. J lost 1 base, V lost 4 bases, and 0 bases had no gene match. The V gene's germline CDR1 is MNHEY and CDR2 SMNVEV (reference sequence). The CDR3 nucleotides read TGTGCCAGCAGTTGGGACAGGAACACTGAAGCTTTCTTT. Amino acids: CASSWDRNTEAFF.

This clone is a singleton in its sample. The J gene is TRBJ2-1, the V gene TRBV4-1; TRBD2 matches 9 bases. The CDR3 runs to 14 residues. Trimming cost V 5 bases and J 9 bases; bases outside gene matches: 8. CDR1 and CDR2 (germline): MGHRA, YSYEKL. CDR3 loop: CASSGSGRSSEQFF. CDR3 bases: TGCGCCAGCAGCGGAAGCGGGAGGTCCTCTGAGCAGTTCTTC.

The chain recombines TRBV7-2 with TRBJ1-4; 9 bases match TRBD1. Germline V gene lookup returns CDR1 SGHTA and CDR2 FQGNSA. The length of the CDR3 is 17 residues. Germline trimming cut 1 base from V and 11 bases from J; bases unmatched to any gene: 14. The CDR3 coding sequence is TGTGCCAGCAGCTTAGTTGCTTCTTCGGGACAGGGATGGAAACTGTTTTTT. Translation: CASSLVASSGQGWKLFF.

A few counts support this clone. The J gene is TRBJ1-1, the V gene TRBV2, with a tentative D call TRBD1 (5 bases). Germline V gene lookup returns CDR1 SNHLY and CDR2 FYNNEI. Trimming removed 9 bases from V and 6 bases from J, with 23 bases in between. This CDR3 spans 15 amino acids. The CDR3 sequence: CASRWLAGRGSEAFF. The CDR3 region has the DNA TGTGCCAGTCGATGGCTGGCGGGGCGCGGGTCTGAAGCTTTCTTT. The whole variable domain, filled in from reference TRBV2 and TRBJ1-1, reads EPEVTQTPSHQVTQMGQEVILRCVPISNHLYFYWYRQILGQKVEFLVSFYNNEISEKSEIFDDQFSVERPDGSNFTLKIRSTKLEDSAMYFCASRWLAGRGSEAFFGQGTRLTVV.